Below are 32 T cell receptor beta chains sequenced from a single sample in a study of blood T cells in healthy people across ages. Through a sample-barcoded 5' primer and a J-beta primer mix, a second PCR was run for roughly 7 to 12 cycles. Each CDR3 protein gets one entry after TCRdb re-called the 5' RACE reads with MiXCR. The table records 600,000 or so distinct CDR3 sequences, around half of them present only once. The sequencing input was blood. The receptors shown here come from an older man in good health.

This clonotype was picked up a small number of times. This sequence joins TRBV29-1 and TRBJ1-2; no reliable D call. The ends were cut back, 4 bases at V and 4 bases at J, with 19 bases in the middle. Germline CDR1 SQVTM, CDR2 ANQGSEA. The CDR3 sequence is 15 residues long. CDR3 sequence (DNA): TGCAGCGTTGGGCTCGCAGGAATAAACCTCTATGGCTACACCTTC. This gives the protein CSVGLAGINLYGYTF.

CDR3 protein: CASVEGASYEQYF. Written as DNA, the CDR3 is TGCGCCAGCGTCGAGGGGGCCTCCTACGAGCAGTACTTC. The genes are TRBV4-3 and TRBJ2-7; 7 nucleotides align to TRBD1. Germline-derived CDR1 and CDR2 are LGHNA and YSLEER. The CDR3 spans 13 residues. The junction had 4 bases not matched to a gene; V was cut back by 8 bases and J by 0 bases.

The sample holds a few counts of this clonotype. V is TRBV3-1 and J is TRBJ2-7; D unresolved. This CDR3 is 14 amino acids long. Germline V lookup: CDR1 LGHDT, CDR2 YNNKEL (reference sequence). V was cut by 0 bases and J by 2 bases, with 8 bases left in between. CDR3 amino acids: CASSQERHPYEQYF. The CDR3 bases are TGTGCCAGCAGCCAAGAACGGCACCCCTACGAGCAGTACTTC.

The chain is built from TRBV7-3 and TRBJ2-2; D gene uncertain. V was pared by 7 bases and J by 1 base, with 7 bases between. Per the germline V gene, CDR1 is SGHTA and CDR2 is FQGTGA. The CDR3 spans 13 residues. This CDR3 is CASTAQNTGELFF. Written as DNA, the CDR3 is TGTGCCAGCACCGCACAGAACACCGGGGAGCTGTTTTTT.

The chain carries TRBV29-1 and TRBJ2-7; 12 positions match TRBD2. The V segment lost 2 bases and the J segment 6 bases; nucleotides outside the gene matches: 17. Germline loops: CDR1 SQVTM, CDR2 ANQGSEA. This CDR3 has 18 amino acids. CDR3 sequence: CSVEIPDTSGRRWGEQYF. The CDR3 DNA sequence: TGCAGCGTTGAAATCCCGGATACTAGCGGGAGGAGGTGGGGCGAGCAGTACTTC.

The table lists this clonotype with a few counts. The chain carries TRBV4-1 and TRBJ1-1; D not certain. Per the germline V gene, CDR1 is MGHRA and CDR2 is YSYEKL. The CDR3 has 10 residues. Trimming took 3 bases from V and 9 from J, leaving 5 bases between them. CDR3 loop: CASSHGKAFF. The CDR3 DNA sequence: TGCGCCAGCAGCCATGGAAAAGCTTTCTTT.

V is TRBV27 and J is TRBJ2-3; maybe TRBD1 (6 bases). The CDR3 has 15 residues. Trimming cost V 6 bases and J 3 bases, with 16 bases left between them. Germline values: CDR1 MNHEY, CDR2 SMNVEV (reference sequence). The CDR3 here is CASSIGAQGTDTQYF. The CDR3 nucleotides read TGTGCCAGCAGCATCGGGGCCCAGGGGACAGATACGCAGTATTTT.

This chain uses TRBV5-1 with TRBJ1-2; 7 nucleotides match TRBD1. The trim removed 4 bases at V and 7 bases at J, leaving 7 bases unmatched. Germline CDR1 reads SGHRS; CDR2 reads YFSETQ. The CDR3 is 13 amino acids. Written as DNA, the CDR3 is TGCGCCAGCAGCCCACAGGGGCGCGGTGGCTACACCTTC. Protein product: CASSPQGRGGYTF.

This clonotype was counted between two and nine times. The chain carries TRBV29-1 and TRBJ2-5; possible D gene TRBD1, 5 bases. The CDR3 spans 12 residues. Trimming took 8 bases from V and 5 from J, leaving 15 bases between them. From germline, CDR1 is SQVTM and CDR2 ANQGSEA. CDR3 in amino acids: CSTKGVGETQYF. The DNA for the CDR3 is TGCAGCACAAAAGGGGTTGGCGAGACCCAGTACTTC.

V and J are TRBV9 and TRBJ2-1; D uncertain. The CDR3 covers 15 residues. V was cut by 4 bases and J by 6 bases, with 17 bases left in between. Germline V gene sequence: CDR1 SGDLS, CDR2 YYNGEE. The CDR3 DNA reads TGTGCCAGCAGCTTCGGGTCGAGTCCCCCCAATGAGCAGTTCTTC. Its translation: CASSFGSSPPNEQFF.

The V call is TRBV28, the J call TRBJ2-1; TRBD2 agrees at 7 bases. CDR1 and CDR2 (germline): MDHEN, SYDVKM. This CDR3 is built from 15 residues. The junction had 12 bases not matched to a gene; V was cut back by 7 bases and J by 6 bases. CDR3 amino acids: CASITGGRVGNEQFF. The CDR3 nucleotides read TGTGCCAGCATTACCGGAGGGAGGGTTGGCAATGAGCAGTTCTTC.

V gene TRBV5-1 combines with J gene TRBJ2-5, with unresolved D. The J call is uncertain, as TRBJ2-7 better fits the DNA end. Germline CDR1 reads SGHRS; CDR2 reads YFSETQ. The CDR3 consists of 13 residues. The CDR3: CASSVPLACEQYF. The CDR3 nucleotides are TGCGCCAGCTCCGTTCCCCTCGCCTGCGAGCAGTACTTC.

The CDR3 here is CSVEDRGGRATGKEQFF. The DNA of the CDR3 is TGCAGCGTTGAAGATCGGGGCGGGAGGGCCACTGGAAAGGAGCAGTTCTTC. This chain joins TRBV29-1 and TRBJ2-1, with 9 positions matching TRBD2. V was pared by 0 bases and J by 10 bases, with 16 bases of the junction left unmatched. From germline, CDR1 is SQVTM and CDR2 ANQGSEA. The CDR3 consists of 17 residues.

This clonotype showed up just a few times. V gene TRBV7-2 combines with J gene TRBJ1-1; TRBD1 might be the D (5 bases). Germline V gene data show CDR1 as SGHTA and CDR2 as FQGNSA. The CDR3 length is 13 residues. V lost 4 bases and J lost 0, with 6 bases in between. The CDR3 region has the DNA TGTGCCAGCAGCTGGGGGATGAACACTGAAGCTTTCTTT. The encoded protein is CASSWGMNTEAFF.

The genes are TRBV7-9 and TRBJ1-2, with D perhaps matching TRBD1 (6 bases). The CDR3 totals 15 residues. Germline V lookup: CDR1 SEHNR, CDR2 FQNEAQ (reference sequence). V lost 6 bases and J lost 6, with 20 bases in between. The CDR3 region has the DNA TGTGCCAGCAGTGCAAGGGTGGCAGGGGTTCATGGCTACACCTTC. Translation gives CASSARVAGVHGYTF. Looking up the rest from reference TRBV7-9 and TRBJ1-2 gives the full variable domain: DTGVSQNPRHKITKRGQNVTFRCDPISEHNRLYWYRQTLGQGPEFLTYFQNEAQLEKSRLLSDRFSAERPKGSFSTLEIQRTEQGDSAMYLCASSARVAGVHGYTFGSGTRLTVV.

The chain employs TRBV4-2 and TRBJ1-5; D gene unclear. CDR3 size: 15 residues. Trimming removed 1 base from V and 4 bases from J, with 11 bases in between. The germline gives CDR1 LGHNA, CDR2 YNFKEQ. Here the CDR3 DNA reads TGTGCCAGCAGCCAAGTGTTAAGCCAAAATCAGCCCCAGCATTTT. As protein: CASSQVLSQNQPQHF.

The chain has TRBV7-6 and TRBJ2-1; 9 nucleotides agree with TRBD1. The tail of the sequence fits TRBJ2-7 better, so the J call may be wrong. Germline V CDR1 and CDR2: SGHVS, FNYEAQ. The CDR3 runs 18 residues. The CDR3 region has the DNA TGTGCCAGCAGCTTTTATCCTGGACAGGGGATGTCCTACAATGAGCAGTACTTC. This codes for CASSFYPGQGMSYNEQYF.

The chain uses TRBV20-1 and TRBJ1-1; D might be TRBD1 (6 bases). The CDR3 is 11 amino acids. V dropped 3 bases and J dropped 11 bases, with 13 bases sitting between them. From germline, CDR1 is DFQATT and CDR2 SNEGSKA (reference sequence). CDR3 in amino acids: CSASGGQSAFF. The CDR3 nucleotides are TGCAGTGCTAGCGGGGGGCAATCGGCTTTCTTT.

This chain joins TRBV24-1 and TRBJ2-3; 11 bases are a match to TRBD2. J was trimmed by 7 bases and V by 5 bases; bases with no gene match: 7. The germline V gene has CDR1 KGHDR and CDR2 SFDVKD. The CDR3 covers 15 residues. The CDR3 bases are TGTGCCACCAGTGTATTAGCGGGAGGGGAAAATACGCAGTATTTT. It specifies CATSVLAGGENTQYF.

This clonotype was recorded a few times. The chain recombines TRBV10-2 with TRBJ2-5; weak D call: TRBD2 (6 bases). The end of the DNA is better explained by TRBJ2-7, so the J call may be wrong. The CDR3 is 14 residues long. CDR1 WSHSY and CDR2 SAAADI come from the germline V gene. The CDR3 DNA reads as TGCGCCAGCAGTGGGCTAGCGCTTGAATACGAGCAGTACTTC. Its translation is CASSGLALEYEQYF.

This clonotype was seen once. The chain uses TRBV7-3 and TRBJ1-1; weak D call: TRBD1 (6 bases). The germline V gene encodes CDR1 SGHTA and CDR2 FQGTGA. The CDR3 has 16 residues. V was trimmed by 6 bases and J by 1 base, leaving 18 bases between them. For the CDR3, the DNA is TGTGCCAGCAGACTTACGGGGGGCGCTGGGAACACTGAAGCTTTCTTT. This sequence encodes CASRLTGGAGNTEAFF.

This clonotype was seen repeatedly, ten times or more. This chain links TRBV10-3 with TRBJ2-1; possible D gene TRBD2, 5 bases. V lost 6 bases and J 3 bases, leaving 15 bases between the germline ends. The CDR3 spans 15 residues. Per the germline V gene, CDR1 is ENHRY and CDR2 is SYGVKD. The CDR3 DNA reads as TGTGCCATCAGGGAAGCCGGGATAGACTACAATGAGCAGTTCTTC. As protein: CAIREAGIDYNEQFF.

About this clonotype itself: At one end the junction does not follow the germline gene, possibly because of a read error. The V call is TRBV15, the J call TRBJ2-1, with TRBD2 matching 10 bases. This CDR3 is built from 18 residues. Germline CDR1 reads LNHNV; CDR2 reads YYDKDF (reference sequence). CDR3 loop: CAASRGGLAGGSYNEQFF. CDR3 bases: TGTGCCGCCAGCAGAGGAGGGTTAGCGGGGGGATCTTACAATGAGCAGTTCTTC.

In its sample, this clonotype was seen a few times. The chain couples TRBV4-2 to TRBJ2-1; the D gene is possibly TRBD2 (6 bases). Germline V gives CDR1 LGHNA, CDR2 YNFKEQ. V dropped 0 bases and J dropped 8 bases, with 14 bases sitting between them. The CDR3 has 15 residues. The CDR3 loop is CASSQEEGKDDEQFF. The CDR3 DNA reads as TGTGCCAGCAGCCAAGAGGAGGGAAAAGACGATGAGCAGTTCTTC.

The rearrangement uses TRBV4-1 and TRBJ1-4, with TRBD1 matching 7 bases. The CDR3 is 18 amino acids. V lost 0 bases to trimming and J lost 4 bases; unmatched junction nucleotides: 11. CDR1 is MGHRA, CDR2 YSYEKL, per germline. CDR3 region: CASSQEVRQGMINEKLFF. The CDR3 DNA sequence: TGCGCCAGCAGCCAAGAAGTGCGACAGGGTATGATTAATGAAAAACTGTTTTTT.

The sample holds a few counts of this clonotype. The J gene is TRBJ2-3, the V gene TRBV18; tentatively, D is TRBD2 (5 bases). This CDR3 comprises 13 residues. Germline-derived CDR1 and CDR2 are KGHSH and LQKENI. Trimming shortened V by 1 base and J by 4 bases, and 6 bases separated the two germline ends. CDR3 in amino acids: CASSPLRADTQYF. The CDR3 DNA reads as TGTGCCAGCTCACCACTGAGGGCAGATACGCAGTATTTT.

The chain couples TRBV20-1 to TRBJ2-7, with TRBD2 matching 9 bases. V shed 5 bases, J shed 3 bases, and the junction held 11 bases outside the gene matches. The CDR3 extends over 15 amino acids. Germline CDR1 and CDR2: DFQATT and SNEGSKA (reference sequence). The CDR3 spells CSAQRYSGRNYEQYF. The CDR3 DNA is TGCAGTGCTCAACGGTATAGCGGGAGAAACTACGAGCAGTACTTC.

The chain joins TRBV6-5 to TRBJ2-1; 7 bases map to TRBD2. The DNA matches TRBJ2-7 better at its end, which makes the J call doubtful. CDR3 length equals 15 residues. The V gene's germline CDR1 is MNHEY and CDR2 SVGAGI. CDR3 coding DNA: TGTGCCAGCAGTTACTCGGGGGGGTCCTACAATGAGCAGTACTTC. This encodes CASSYSGGSYNEQYF.

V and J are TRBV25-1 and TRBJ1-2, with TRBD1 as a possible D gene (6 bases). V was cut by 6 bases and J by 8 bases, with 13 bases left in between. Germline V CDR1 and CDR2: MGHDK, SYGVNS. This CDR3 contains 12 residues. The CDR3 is CASSGTLMGYTF. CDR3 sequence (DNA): TGTGCCAGCAGCGGGACACTGATGGGCTACACCTTC.

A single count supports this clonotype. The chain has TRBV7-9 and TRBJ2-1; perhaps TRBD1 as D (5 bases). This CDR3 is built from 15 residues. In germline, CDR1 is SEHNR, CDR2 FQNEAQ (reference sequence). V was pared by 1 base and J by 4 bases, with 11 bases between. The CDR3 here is CASSLVEGAYNEQFF. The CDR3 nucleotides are TGTGCCAGCAGCTTAGTCGAAGGGGCATACAATGAGCAGTTCTTC.

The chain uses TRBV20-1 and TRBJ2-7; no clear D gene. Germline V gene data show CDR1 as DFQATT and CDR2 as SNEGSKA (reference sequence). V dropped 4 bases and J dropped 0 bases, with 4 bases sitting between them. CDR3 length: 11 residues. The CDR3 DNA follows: TGCAGTGCTATGAACTCCTACGAGCAGTACTTC. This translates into CSAMNSYEQYF.

In DNA, the CDR3 is TGTGCCAGCAGCTGGATAGCGGATATCGCCGCAGATACGCAGTATTTT. This sequence encodes CASSWIADIAADTQYF. The chain couples TRBV7-2 to TRBJ2-3, with D possibly matching TRBD2 (6 bases). Trimming took 4 bases from V and 4 from J, leaving 18 bases between them. This CDR3 comprises 16 residues. Germline CDR1 is SGHTA and CDR2 is FQGNSA.